Listed below are T cell receptor beta chains from one sample, sequenced in a study of blood T cell repertoires in COVID-19. This table comes from immunoSEQ multiplex PCR, and its TCRdb copy is limited to in-frame clones, with some not included. This sample has 300,000 to 400,000 clones, with around 89% found just once. Sample: PBMCs or T cells enriched from blood (not recorded which). These receptor sequences come from a woman between 18 and 29 years old who had recovered from COVID-19. Each CDR3 is given with its conserved first and last residue. Clone size appears in some rows only: once, few, many, or a class for an expanded clone.

clone_size: -; v_call: TRBV2; j_call: TRBJ1-2; cdr3_aa: CASSADRVGTF
clone_size: -; v_call: TRBV6-5; j_call: TRBJ2-7; cdr3_aa: CATTPGQGVHEQYF
clone_size: -; v_call: TRBV5-6; j_call: TRBJ2-2; cdr3_aa: CASSFSTGELFF
clone_size: -; v_call: TRBV27; j_call: TRBJ2-1; cdr3_aa: CASSLPGTNNEQFF
clone_size: -; v_call: TRBV7-2; j_call: TRBJ2-3; cdr3_aa: CASSSTGGTQYF
clone_size: -; v_call: TRBV10-3; j_call: TRBJ1-1; cdr3_aa: CAISDRDTEAFF
clone_size: -; v_call: TRBV9; j_call: TRBJ2-1; cdr3_aa: CASSVALGAGGSYNEQFF
clone_size: -; v_call: TRBV19; j_call: TRBJ2-3; cdr3_aa: CASSSPGQGIADTQYF
clone_size: -; v_call: TRBV7-6; j_call: TRBJ2-1; cdr3_aa: CASSLIRGPSNEQFF
clone_size: -; v_call: TRBV10-3; j_call: TRBJ1-6; cdr3_aa: CAISESRGTGYSPLHF
clone_size: -; v_call: TRBV27; j_call: TRBJ2-5; cdr3_aa: CASSREDQYF
clone_size: -; v_call: TRBV5-1; j_call: TRBJ2-5; cdr3_aa: CASRGSGVLETQYF
clone_size: few; v_call: TRBV10-3; j_call: TRBJ2-1; cdr3_aa: CAAAERGDSNEQFF
clone_size: -; v_call: TRBV6-5; j_call: TRBJ1-1; cdr3_aa: CASSYMEQPAEAFF
clone_size: -; v_call: TRBV4-2; j_call: TRBJ2-1; cdr3_aa: CASSQDSSDYNEQFF
clone_size: once; v_call: TRBV30; j_call: TRBJ1-3; cdr3_aa: CAVRGIGNTIYF
clone_size: -; v_call: TRBV2; j_call: TRBJ2-1; cdr3_aa: CASSSSGSYNEQFF
clone_size: -; v_call: TRBV28; j_call: TRBJ1-6; cdr3_aa: CASSGTGPPFLDSPLHF
clone_size: few; v_call: TRBV28; j_call: TRBJ1-3; cdr3_aa: CASSPSASGNTIYF
clone_size: -; v_call: TRBV27; j_call: TRBJ1-5; cdr3_aa: CASILRGFDSPQPQHF
clone_size: few; v_call: TRBV29-1; j_call: TRBJ1-2; cdr3_aa: CSVGMQGALGYTF
clone_size: -; v_call: TRBV7-6; j_call: TRBJ1-5; cdr3_aa: CASSLGDRGSYQPQHF
clone_size: -; v_call: TRBV29-1; j_call: TRBJ1-3; cdr3_aa: CSATAGNTIYF
clone_size: -; v_call: TRBV18; j_call: TRBJ2-7; cdr3_aa: CASSPRDRGLYEQYF
clone_size: -; v_call: TRBV4-1; j_call: TRBJ2-1; cdr3_aa: CASSQNGGGGLGQFF
clone_size: once; v_call: TRBV28; j_call: TRBJ1-5; cdr3_aa: CASRRQGWRNQPQHF
clone_size: -; v_call: TRBV3-1/TRBV3-2; j_call: TRBJ1-6; cdr3_aa: CASSQKGTKGGNSPLHF
clone_size: -; v_call: TRBV4-3; j_call: TRBJ2-1; cdr3_aa: CASSQVVSGGAGEQFF
clone_size: -; v_call: TRBV15; j_call: TRBJ2-5; cdr3_aa: CATTNSMDRGRETQYF
clone_size: -; v_call: TRBV11-3; j_call: TRBJ2-2; cdr3_aa: CASSSSPRVAGELFF
clone_size: -; v_call: TRBV28; j_call: TRBJ1-1; cdr3_aa: CASSSIILQGVAENTEAFF
clone_size: -; v_call: TRBV27; j_call: TRBJ1-5; cdr3_aa: CASSSRDRGQPQHF
clone_size: -; v_call: TRBV19; j_call: TRBJ1-1; cdr3_aa: CASSMRAAEAFF
clone_size: -; v_call: TRBV27; j_call: TRBJ1-1; cdr3_aa: CASRRLGGRGNTEAFF
clone_size: -; v_call: TRBV4-3; j_call: TRBJ2-3; cdr3_aa: CASSGSTGADTQYF
clone_size: -; v_call: TRBV28; j_call: TRBJ2-3; cdr3_aa: CASSLKQRADTQYF
clone_size: -; v_call: TRBV16; j_call: TRBJ2-6; cdr3_aa: CASSQPHGGFGANVLTF
clone_size: once; v_call: TRBV4-1; j_call: TRBJ1-2; cdr3_aa: CASSARDRGANYGYTF
clone_size: -; v_call: TRBV6-5; j_call: TRBJ2-4; cdr3_aa: CASMGGIAKNIQYF
clone_size: -; v_call: TRBV6-1; j_call: TRBJ1-5; cdr3_aa: CASSVHQGRNNQPQHF
clone_size: -; v_call: TRBV3-1/TRBV3-2; j_call: TRBJ2-5; cdr3_aa: CASRGTSGGQTQYF
clone_size: -; v_call: TRBV7-3; j_call: TRBJ2-7; cdr3_aa: CASSFGLAGGPYEQYF
clone_size: -; v_call: TRBV4-1; j_call: TRBJ1-2; cdr3_aa: CASSQEVGTGGIGANGYTF
clone_size: -; v_call: TRBV14; j_call: TRBJ1-1; cdr3_aa: CASSQVTLTEAFF
clone_size: -; v_call: TRBV24-1; j_call: TRBJ1-5; cdr3_aa: CATSGAGGWKHF
clone_size: -; v_call: TRBV28; j_call: TRBJ2-3; cdr3_aa: CASSLPPWGPDTDTQYF
clone_size: -; v_call: TRBV15; j_call: TRBJ2-7; cdr3_aa: CATSPTGDSPHF
clone_size: -; v_call: TRBV7-3; j_call: TRBJ2-2; cdr3_aa: CASSYSTGELFF
clone_size: -; v_call: TRBV3-1/TRBV3-2; j_call: TRBJ1-4; cdr3_aa: CASSRAPSEKLFF
clone_size: -; v_call: TRBV12-3/TRBV12-4; j_call: TRBJ1-2; cdr3_aa: CASGLPGDGYTF
clone_size: -; v_call: TRBV5-1; j_call: TRBJ2-3; cdr3_aa: CASSLDSITDTQYF
clone_size: -; v_call: TRBV29-1; j_call: TRBJ1-1; cdr3_aa: CSVQGQGRTEAFF
clone_size: -; v_call: TRBV5-1; j_call: TRBJ2-7; cdr3_aa: CASNDGGLPPYEQYF